These T cell receptor beta chains were read from a single sample in a study of T cell responses to AZD1222 COVID-19 vaccine. The protocol was immunoSEQ multiplex PCR, while the TCRdb copy is restricted to in-frame clones and leaves out a portion. The sample includes around 70,000 clones, about 80% of them seen just once. The sample here was peripheral blood, taken on day 0 of AZD1222 vaccination. These receptor sequences come from an adult in good health. Both conserved end residues are part of each CDR3. The order of the fields is D gene, J gene, V gene, CDR3 length, clone size, CDR3 protein, CDR3 DNA. D genes are given only for firm matches. Not every row has a clone size; where given, it reads once, few, many or a size class.

D: -
J: TRBJ1-5
V: TRBV1
length: 15
size: -
CDR3: CTSSQAKGGNQPQHF
DNA: TGCACCAGCAGCCAAGCCAAGGGTGGCAATCAGCCCCAGCATTTT

D: -
J: TRBJ2-5
V: TRBV5-6
length: 15
size: -
CDR3: CASSFRGADKETQYF
DNA: TGTGCCAGCAGCTTTCGGGGGGCGGATAAAGAGACCCAGTACTTC

D: -
J: TRBJ2-2
V: TRBV5-6
length: 14
size: -
CDR3: CASSRTPSTGELFF
DNA: TGTGCCAGCAGCCGTACACCCAGTACCGGGGAGCTGTTTTTT

D: -
J: TRBJ1-2
V: TRBV5-1
length: 13
size: -
CDR3: CASSLVQTYGYTF
DNA: TGCGCCAGCAGCTTGGTTCAGACCTATGGCTACACCTTC

D: -
J: TRBJ1-2
V: TRBV30
length: 15
size: -
CDR3: CAWRTTGNPNYGYTF
DNA: TGTGCCTGGAGAACAACAGGGAATCCTAACTATGGCTACACCTTC

D: -
J: TRBJ1-1
V: TRBV2
length: 14
size: -
CDR3: CASRRQDMNTEAFF
DNA: TGTGCCAGCAGAAGACAGGACATGAACACTGAAGCTTTCTTT

D: TRBD1
J: TRBJ2-7
V: TRBV4-1
length: 18
size: -
CDR3: CASSLIVRQGESSYEQYF
DNA: TGCGCCAGCAGCCTGATAGTGAGACAGGGGGAAAGCTCCTACGAGCAGTACTTC

D: -
J: TRBJ1-1
V: TRBV12-5
length: 12
size: -
CDR3: CASGTTSGNAFF
DNA: TGTGCTAGTGGCACCACCTCGGGGAACGCTTTCTTT

D: TRBD2
J: TRBJ2-1
V: TRBV19
length: 14
size: -
CDR3: CASSRGGPYNEQFF
DNA: TGTGCCAGTAGCCGGGGGGGCCCCTACAATGAGCAGTTCTTC

D: TRBD1
J: TRBJ2-7
V: TRBV10-3
length: 15
size: few
CDR3: CAISDTGTGSYEQYF
DNA: TGTGCCATCAGTGATACCGGGACAGGGTCCTACGAGCAGTACTTC

D: -
J: TRBJ1-1
V: TRBV28
length: 14
size: -
CDR3: CASSDGSLNTEAFF
DNA: TGTGCCAGCAGTGACGGGTCACTGAACACTGAAGCTTTCTTT

D: TRBD1
J: TRBJ2-7
V: TRBV24-1
length: 18
size: -
CDR3: CATSRLSFTGTGVYEQYF
DNA: TGTGCCACCAGTCGCCTTTCATTTACTGGGACAGGGGTCTACGAGCAGTACTTC

D: -
J: TRBJ1-4
V: TRBV19
length: 16
size: -
CDR3: CASSIDQGERREKLFF
DNA: TGTGCCAGTAGTATAGATCAAGGGGAAAGACGTGAAAAACTGTTTTTT

D: -
J: TRBJ1-5
V: TRBV7-8
length: 14
size: -
CDR3: CASSLDGSSQPQHF
DNA: TGTGCCAGCAGCTTAGACGGCTCCAGTCAGCCCCAGCATTTT

D: -
J: TRBJ1-5
V: TRBV7-9
length: 12
size: -
CDR3: CASSPSDQPQHF
DNA: TGTGCCAGCAGCCCGTCAGATCAGCCCCAGCATTTT